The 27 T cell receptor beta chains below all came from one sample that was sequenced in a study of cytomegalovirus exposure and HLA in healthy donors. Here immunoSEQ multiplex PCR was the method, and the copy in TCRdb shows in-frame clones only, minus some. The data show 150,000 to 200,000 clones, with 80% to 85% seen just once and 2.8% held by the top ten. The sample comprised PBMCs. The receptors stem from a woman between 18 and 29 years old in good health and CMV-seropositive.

The CDR3, as DNA: TGCGCCAGCAGCCAGCTACCCGGGGTTAGTGGCTACACCTTC. Translating it yields CASSQLPGVSGYTF. This chain connects TRBV4-1 to TRBJ1-2; D remains ambiguous. Germline V lookup: CDR1 MGHRA, CDR2 YSYEKL. Trimming pared 3 bases from V and 7 bases from J, leaving 15 bases between. The CDR3 is 14 residues long.

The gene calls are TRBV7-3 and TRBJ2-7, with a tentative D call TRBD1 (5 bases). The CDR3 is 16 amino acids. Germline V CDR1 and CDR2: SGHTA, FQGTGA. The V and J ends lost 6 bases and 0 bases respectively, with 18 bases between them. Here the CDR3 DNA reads TGTGCCAGCAGGGGGCCTGGGCAGGCCCCCTCCTACGAGCAGTACTTC. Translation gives CASRGPGQAPSYEQYF.

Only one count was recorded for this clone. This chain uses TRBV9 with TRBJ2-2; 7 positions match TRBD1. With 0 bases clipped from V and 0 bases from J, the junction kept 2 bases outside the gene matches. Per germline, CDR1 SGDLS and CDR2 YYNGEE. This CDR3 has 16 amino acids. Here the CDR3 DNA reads TGTGCCAGCAGCGTAGAAGGGGGCGCGAACACCGGGGAGCTGTTTTTT. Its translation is CASSVEGGANTGELFF.

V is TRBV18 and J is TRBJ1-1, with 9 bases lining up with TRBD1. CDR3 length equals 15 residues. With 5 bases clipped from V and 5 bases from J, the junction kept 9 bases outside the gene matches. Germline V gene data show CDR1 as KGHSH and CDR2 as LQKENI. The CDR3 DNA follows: TGTGCCAGCTCATCAGGACAGGGGAGAGCGACTGAAGCTTTCTTT. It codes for CASSSGQGRATEAFF.

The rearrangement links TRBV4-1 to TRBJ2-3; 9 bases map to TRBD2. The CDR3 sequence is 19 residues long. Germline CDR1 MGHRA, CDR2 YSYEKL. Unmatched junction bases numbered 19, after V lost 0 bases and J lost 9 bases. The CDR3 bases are TGCGCCAGCAGCCAAGAGGTCCCTCTGGCGGGGGGGTTTTTGGGGACGCAGTATTTT. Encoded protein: CASSQEVPLAGGFLGTQYF.

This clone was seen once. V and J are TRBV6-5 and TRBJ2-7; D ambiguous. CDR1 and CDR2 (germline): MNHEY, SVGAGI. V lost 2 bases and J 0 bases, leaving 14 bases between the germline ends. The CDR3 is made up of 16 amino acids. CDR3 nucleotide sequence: TGTGCCAGCAGTTACCTCCCACCTCCTAGCTCCTACGAGCAGTACTTC. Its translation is CASSYLPPPSSYEQYF.

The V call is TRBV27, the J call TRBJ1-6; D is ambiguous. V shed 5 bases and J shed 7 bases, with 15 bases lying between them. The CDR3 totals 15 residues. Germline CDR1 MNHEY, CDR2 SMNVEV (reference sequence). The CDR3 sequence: CASSPVRHLNSPLHF. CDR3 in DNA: TGTGCCAGCAGTCCAGTCAGACACCTCAATTCACCCCTCCACTTT.

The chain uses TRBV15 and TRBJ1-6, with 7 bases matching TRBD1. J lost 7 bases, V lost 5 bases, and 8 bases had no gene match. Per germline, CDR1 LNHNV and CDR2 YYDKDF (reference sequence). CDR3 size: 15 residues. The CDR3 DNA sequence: TGTGCCACCAGCGCAGCCGGGACAGAGAATTCACCCCTCCACTTT. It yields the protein CATSAAGTENSPLHF.

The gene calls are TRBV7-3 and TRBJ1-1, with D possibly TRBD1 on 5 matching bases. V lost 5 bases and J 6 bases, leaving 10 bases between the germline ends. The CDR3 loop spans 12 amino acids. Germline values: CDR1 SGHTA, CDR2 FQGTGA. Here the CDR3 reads CASSEDSAEAFF. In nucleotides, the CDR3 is TGTGCCAGCAGCGAAGACAGTGCTGAAGCTTTCTTT. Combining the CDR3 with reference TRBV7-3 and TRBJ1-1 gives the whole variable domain GAGVSQTPSNKVTEKGKYVELRCDPISGHTALYWYRQSLGQGPEFLIYFQGTGAADDSGLPNDRFFAVRPEGSVSTLKIQRTERGDSAVYLCASSEDSAEAFFGQGTRLTVV.

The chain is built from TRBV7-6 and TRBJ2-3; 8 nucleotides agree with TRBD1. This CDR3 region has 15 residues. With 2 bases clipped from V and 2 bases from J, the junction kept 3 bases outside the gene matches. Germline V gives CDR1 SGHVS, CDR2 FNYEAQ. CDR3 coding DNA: TGTGCCAGCAGCTTACTGACAGGGGACACAGATACGCAGTATTTT. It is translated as CASSLLTGDTDTQYF. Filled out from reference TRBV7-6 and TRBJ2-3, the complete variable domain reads GAGVSQSPRYKVTKRGQDVALRCDPISGHVSLYWYRQALGQGPEFLTYFNYEAQQDKSGLPNDRFSAERPEGSISTLTIQRTEQRDSAMYRCASSLLTGDTDTQYFGPGTRLTVL.

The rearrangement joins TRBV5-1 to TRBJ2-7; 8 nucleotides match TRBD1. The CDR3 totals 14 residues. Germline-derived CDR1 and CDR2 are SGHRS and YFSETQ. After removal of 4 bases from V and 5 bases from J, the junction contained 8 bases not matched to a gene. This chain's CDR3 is CASSPTGAGNEQYF. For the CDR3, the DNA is TGCGCCAGCAGCCCGACAGGGGCCGGGAACGAGCAGTACTTC.

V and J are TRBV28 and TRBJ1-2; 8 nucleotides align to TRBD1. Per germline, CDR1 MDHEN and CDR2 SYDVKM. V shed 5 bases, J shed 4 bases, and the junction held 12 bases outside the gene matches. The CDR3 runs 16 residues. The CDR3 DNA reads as TGTGCCAGCAGTCTAGGACAGGGTAGTATCGGCTATGGCTACACCTTC. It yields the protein CASSLGQGSIGYGYTF.

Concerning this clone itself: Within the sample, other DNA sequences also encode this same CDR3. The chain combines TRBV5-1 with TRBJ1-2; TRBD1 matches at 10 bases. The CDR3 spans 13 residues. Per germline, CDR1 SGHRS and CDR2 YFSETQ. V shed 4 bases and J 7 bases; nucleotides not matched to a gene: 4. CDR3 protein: CASSPGQGPGYTF. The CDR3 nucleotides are TGCGCCAGCAGCCCGGGACAGGGGCCTGGCTACACCTTC. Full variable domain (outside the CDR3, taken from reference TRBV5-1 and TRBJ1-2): KAGVTQTPRYLIKTRGQQVTLSCSPISGHRSVSWYQQTPGQGLQFLFEYFSETQRNKGNFPGRFSGRQFSNSRSEMNVSTLELGDSALYLCASSPGQGPGYTFGSGTRLTVV.

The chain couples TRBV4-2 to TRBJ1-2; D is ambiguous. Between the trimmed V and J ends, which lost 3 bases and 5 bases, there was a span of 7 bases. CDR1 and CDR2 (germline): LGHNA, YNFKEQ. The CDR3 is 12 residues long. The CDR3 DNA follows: TGTGCCAGCAGCCATCGGGAGTATGGCTACACCTTC. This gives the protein CASSHREYGYTF.

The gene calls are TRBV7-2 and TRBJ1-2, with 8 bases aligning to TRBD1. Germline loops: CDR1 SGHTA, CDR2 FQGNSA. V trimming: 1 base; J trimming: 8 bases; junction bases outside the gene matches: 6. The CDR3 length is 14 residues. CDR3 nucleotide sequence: TGTGCCAGCAGCTTAGACCAGGGGGCCCAGGGCTACACCTTC. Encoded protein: CASSLDQGAQGYTF.

The CDR3 loop reads CASSEVISNEQFF. CDR3 DNA sequence: TGTGCCAGCAGTGAAGTGATCAGCAATGAGCAGTTCTTC. The V call is TRBV6-1, the J call TRBJ2-1, with unresolved D. The CDR3 is 13 amino acids. Trimming shortened V by 1 base and J by 6 bases, and 7 bases separated the two germline ends. The germline V gene has CDR1 MNHNS and CDR2 SASEGT.

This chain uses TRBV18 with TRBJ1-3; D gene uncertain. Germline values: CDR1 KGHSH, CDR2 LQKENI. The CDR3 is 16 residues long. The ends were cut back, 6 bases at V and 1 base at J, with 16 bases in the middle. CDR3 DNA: TGTGCCAGCTCTCCCTACAGCACGGCGTCTGGAAACACCATATATTTT. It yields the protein CASSPYSTASGNTIYF.

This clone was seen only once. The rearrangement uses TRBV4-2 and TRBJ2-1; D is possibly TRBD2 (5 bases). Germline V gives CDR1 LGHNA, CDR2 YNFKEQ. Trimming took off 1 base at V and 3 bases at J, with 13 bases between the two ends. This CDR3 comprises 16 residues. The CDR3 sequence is CASSQVLEGVYNEQFF. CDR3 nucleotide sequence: TGTGCCAGCAGCCAAGTCCTAGAGGGCGTCTACAATGAGCAGTTCTTC.

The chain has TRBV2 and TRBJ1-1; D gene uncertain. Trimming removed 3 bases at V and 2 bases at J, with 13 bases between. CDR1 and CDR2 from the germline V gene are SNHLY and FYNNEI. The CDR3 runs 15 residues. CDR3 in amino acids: CASSDWSGPNTEAFF. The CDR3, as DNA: TGTGCCAGCAGTGATTGGTCAGGCCCTAACACTGAAGCTTTCTTT.

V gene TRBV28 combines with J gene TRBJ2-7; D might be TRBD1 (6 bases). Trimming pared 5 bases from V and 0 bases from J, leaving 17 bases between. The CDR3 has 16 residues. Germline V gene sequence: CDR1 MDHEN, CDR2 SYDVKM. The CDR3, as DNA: TGTGCCAGCAGTACCCCCACTACAGGGCGCTCCTACGAGCAGTACTTC. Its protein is CASSTPTTGRSYEQYF.

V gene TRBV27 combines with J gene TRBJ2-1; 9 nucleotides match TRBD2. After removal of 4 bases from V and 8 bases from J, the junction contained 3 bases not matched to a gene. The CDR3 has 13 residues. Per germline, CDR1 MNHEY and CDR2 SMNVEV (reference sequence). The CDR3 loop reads CASSSRGGHEQFF. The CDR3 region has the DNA TGTGCCAGCAGTTCGCGGGGGGGCCATGAGCAGTTCTTC.

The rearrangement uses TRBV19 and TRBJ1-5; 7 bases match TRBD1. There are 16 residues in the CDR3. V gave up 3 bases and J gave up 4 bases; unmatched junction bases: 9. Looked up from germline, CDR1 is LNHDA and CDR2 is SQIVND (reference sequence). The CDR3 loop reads CASSIMRTGWNQPQHF. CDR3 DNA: TGTGCCAGTAGTATTATGAGGACAGGTTGGAATCAGCCCCAGCATTTT.

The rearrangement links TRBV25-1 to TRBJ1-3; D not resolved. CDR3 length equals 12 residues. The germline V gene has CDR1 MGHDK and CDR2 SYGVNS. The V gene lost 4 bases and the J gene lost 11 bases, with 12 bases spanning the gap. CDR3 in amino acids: CASSGTVGSIYF. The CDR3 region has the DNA TGTGCCAGCAGTGGGACTGTGGGTTCCATATATTTT. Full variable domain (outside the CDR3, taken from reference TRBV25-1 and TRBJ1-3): EADIYQTPRYLVIGTGKKITLECSQTMGHDKMYWYQQDPGMELHLIHYSYGVNSTEKGDLSSESTVSRIRTEHFPLTLESARPSHTSQYLCASSGTVGSIYFGEGSWLTVV.

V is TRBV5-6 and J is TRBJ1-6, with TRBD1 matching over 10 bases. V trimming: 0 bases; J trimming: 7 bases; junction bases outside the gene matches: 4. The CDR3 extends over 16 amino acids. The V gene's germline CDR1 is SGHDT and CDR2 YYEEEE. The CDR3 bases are TGTGCCAGCAGCTTGGGATGGACAGGGGGGAATTCACCCCTCCACTTT. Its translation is CASSLGWTGGNSPLHF.

As DNA, the CDR3 is TGTGCCAGCAGTAGGGGGACAGGGGGGTTCTATGGCTACACCTTC. Its translation is CASSRGTGGFYGYTF. The V and J genes are TRBV27 and TRBJ1-2, with 11 nucleotides matching TRBD1. CDR1 and CDR2 from the germline V gene are MNHEY and SMNVEV (reference sequence). The length of the CDR3 is 15 residues. Trimming cost V 5 bases and J 4 bases; bases outside gene matches: 6.

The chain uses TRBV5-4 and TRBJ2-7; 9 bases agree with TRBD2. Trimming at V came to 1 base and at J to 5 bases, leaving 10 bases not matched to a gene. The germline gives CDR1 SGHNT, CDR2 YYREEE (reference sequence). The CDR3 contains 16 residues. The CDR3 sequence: CASSLLEASGANEQYF. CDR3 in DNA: TGTGCCAGCAGCTTGTTGGAGGCTAGCGGGGCCAACGAGCAGTACTTC.

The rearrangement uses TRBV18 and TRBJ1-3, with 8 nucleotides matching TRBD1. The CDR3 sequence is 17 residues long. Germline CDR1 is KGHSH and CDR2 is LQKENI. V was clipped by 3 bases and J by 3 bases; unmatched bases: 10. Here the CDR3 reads CASSPSGGYDIGNTIYF. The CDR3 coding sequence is TGTGCCAGCTCACCGTCAGGGGGCTATGACATTGGAAACACCATATATTTT.